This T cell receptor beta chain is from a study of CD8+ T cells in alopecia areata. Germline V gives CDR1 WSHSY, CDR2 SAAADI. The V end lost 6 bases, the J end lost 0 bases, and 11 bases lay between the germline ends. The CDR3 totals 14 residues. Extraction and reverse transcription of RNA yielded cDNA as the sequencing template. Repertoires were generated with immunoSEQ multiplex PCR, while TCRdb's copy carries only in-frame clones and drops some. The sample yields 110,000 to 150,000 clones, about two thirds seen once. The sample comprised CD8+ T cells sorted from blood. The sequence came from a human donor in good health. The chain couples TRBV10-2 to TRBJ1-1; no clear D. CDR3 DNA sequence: TGCGCCAGCAGGGCAGAAAATATGAACACTGAAGCTTTCTTT. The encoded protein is CASRAENMNTEAFF.